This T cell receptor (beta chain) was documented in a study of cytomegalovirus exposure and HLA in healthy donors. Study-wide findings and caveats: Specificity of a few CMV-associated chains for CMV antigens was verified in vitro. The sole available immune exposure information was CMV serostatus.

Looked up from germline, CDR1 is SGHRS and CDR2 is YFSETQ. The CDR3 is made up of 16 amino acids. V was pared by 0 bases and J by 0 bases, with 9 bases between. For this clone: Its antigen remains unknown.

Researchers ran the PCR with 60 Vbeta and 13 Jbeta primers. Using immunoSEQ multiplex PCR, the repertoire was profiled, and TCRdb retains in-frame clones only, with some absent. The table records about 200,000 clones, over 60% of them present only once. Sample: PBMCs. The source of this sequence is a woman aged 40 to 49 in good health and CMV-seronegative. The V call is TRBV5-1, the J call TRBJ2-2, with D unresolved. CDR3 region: CASSLVSAPNTGELFF. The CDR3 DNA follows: TGCGCCAGCAGCTTGGTGAGCGCCCCGAACACCGGGGAGCTGTTTTTT.